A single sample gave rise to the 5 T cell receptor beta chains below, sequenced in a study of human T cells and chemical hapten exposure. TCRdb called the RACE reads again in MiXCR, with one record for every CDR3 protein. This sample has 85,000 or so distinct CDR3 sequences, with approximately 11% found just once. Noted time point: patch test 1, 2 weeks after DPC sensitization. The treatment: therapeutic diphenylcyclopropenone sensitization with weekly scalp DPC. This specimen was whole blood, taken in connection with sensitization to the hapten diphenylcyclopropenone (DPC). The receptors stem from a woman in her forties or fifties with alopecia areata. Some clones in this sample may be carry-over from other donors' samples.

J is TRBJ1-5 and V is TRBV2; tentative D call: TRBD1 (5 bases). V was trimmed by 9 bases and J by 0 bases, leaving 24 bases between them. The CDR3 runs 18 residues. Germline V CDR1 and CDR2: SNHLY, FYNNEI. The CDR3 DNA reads TGTGCCAGTAACCGGGACTCCAGGCTGGGCGATAGCAATCAGCCCCAGCATTTT. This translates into CASNRDSRLGDSNQPQHF.

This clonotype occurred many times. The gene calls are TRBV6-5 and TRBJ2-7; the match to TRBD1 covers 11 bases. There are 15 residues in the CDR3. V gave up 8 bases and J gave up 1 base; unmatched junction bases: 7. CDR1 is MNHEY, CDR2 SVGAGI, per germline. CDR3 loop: CASCSGTGGSYEQYF. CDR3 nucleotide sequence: TGTGCCAGCTGCTCCGGGACAGGGGGTTCCTACGAGCAGTACTTC.

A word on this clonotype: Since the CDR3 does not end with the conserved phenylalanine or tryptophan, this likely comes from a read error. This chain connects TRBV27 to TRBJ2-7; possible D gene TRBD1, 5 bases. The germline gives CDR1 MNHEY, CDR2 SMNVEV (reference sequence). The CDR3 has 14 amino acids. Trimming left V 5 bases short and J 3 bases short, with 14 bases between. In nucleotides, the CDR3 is TGTGCCAGCAGTGATAGGGGTGGGTACTACGAGCAGTACTAC. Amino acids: CASSDRGGYYEQYY.

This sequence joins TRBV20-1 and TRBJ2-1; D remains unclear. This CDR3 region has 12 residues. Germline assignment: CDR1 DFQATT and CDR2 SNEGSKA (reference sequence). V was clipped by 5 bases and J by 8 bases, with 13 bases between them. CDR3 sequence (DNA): TGCAGTGCTCCCGACTCTGCCGATGAGCAGTTCTTC. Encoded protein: CSAPDSADEQFF.

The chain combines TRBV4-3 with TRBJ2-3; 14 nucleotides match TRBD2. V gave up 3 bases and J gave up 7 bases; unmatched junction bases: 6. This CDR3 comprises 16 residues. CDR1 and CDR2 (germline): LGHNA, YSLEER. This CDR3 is CASSHRTSGGSNTQYF. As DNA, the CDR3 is TGCGCCAGCAGCCACAGGACTAGCGGGGGGTCAAATACGCAGTATTTT.